This T cell receptor beta chain was captured by sequencing in a study of beta chain features in type 1 diabetes. The CDR3 is 14 amino acids. The V segment lost 4 bases and the J segment 5 bases; nucleotides outside the gene matches: 3. Germline V lookup: CDR1 MNHEY, CDR2 SVGAGI. Since all of the isolated RNA was reverse transcribed, expressed TCRB transcripts were what got sequenced. Clones were sequenced by immunoSEQ multiplex PCR, and TCRdb holds only the in-frame ones, with some missing. The sample comprises about 15,000 clones, less than 50% of which are singletons, and over 0.45% rests with the top ten.

The TCR comes from a woman aged 40 to 50 in good health. The V call is TRBV6-5, the J call TRBJ2-2; TRBD2 matches at 8 bases. The sequenced material came from stem cell memory CD4+ T cells from blood. CDR3 protein: CASSWRGETGELFF. The CDR3 bases are TGTGCCAGCAGTTGGCGGGGGGAGACCGGGGAGCTGTTTTTT.